Reported below is one T cell receptor (beta chain). Both TCRalpha and TCRbeta cDNA were subjected to two nested PCRs lasting approximately 16 and 10 cycles. Reprocessing the 5' RACE reads, TCRdb reports a single entry for every CDR3 protein and omits DNA. This repertoire comprises approximately 140,000 distinct CDR3 sequences; its ten largest clones make up 2.4%. CDR3 length: 14 residues. Germline V gene data show CDR1 as SEHNR and CDR2 as FQNEAQ (reference sequence). This sample is drawn from a study of monozygotic twins with inflammatory bowel disease. The V gene is TRBV7-9, the J gene TRBJ2-5. The sequence was collected from a human donor with ulcerative colitis or Crohn's disease, or a healthy co-twin of an affected twin (not recorded which). Sequenced: blood. CDR3 loop: CASSPTQYQETQYF.